This record concerns one T cell receptor (beta chain) sequence. Its antigen is unidentified. These data are taken from a study of cytomegalovirus exposure and HLA in healthy donors. Study-wide results and limits: Likely technical artifact: a cluster of highly shared sequence variants.

The junction had 0 bases not matched to a gene; V was cut back by 0 bases and J by 4 bases. Germline CDR1 and CDR2: MRHNA and SNTAGT. This CDR3 has 14 residues. Use of 60 Vbeta and 13 Jbeta primers characterized the PCR. Measured with immunoSEQ multiplex PCR; TCRdb has only the in-frame clones, and not every one. The table has approximately 200,000 clones, 85% to 90% seen once. The chain links TRBV6-4 to TRBJ2-3; TRBD2 agrees at 8 bases. This clonotype was obtained from a human donor in good health. Sequencing was performed on PBMCs. The CDR3 bases are TGTGCCAGCAGTGACTCAGCGGGAGCAGATACGCAGTATTTT. Translated: CASSDSAGADTQYF.